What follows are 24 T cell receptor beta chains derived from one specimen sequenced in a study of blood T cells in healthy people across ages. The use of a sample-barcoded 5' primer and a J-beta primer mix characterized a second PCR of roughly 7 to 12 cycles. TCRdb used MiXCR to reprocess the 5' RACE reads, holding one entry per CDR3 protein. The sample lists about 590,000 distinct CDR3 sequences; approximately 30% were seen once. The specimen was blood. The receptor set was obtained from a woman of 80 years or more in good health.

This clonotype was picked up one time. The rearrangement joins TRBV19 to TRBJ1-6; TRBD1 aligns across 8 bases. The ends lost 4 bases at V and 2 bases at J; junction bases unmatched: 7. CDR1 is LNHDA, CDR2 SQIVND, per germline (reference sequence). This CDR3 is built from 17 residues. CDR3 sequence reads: CASSTPAGGTYNSPLHF. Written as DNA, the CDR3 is TGTGCCAGTAGTACTCCGGCAGGGGGCACCTATAATTCACCCCTCCACTTT.

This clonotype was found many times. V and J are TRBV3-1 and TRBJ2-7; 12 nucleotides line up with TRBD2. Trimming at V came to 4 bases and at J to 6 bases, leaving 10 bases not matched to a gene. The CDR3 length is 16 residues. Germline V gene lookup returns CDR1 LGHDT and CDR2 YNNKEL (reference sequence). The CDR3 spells CASSLRSLAGGGEQYF. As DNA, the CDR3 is TGTGCCAGCAGCCTCAGATCTCTAGCGGGGGGGGGCGAGCAGTACTTC.

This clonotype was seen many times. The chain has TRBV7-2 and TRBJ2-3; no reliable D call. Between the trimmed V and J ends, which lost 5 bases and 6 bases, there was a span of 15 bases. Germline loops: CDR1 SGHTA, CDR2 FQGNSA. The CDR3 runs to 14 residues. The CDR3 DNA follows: TGTGCCAGCAGCCCCGACTCCGGGCGGGATACGCAGTATTTT. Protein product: CASSPDSGRDTQYF.

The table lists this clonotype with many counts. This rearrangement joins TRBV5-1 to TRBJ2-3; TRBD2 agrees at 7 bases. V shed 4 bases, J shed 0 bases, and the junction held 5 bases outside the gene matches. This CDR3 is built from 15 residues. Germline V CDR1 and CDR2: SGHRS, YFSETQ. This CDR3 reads CASSQTSVSTDTQYF. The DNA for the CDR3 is TGCGCCAGCAGCCAAACTAGCGTAAGCACAGATACGCAGTATTTT. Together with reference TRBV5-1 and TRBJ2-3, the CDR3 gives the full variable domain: KAGVTQTPRYLIKTRGQQVTLSCSPISGHRSVSWYQQTPGQGLQFLFEYFSETQRNKGNFPGRFSGRQFSNSRSEMNVSTLELGDSALYLCASSQTSVSTDTQYFGPGTRLTVL.

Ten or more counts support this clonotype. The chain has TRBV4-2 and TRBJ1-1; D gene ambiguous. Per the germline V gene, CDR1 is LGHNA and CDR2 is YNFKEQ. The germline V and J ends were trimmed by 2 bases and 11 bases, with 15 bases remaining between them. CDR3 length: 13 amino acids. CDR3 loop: CASSQSRTSQAFF. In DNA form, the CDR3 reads TGTGCCAGCAGCCAATCACGGACTTCCCAGGCTTTCTTT.

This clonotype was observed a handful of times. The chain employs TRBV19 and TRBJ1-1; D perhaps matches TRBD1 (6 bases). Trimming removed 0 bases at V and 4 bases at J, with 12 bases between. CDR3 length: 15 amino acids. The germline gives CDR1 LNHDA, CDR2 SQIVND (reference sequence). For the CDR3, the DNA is TGTGCCAGTAGTATAGATGGAAGCAGGGGCACTGAAGCTTTCTTT. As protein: CASSIDGSRGTEAFF.

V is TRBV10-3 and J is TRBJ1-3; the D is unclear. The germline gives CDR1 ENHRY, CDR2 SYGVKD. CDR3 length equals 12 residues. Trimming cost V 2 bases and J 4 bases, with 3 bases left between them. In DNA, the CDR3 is TGTGCCATCAGTGAGCTCGGAAACACCATATATTTT. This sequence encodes CAISELGNTIYF.

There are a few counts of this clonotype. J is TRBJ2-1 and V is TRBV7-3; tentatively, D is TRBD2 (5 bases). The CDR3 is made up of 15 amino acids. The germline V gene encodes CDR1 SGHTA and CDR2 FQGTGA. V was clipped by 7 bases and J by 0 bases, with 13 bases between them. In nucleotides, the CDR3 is TGTGCCAGCACCTACCGGGCGGGCTCCTACAATGAGCAGTTCTTC. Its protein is CASTYRAGSYNEQFF.

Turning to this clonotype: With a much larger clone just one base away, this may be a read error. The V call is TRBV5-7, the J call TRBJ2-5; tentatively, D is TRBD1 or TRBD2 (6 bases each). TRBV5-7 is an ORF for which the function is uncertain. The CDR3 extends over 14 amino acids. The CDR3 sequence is CTGARAGVQETQYF. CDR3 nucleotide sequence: TGTACGGGGGCCCGGGCAGGGGTCCAAGAGACCCAGTACTTC.

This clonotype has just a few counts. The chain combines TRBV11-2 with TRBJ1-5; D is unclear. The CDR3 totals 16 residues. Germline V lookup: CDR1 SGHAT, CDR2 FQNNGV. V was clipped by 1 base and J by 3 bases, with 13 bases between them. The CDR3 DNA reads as TGTGCCAGCAGCTTAGGGGCAGGTGTATTCAATCAGCCCCAGCATTTT. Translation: CASSLGAGVFNQPQHF.

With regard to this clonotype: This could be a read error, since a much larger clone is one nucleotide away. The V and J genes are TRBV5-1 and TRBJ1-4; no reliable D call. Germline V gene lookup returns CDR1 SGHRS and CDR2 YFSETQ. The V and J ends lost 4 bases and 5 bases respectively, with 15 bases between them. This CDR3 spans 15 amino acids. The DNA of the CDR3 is TGCGCCAGCAGCATACGACGGGGTTCGAATGAAAAACTGTTTTTT. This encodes CASSIRRGSNEKLFF.

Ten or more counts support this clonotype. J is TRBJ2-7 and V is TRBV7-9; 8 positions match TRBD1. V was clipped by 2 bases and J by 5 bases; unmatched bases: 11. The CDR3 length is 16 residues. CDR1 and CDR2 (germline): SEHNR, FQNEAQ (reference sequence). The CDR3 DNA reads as TGTGCCAGCAGCTTAACCCAAATGACAGGGGAAGACGAGCAGTACTTC. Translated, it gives CASSLTQMTGEDEQYF.

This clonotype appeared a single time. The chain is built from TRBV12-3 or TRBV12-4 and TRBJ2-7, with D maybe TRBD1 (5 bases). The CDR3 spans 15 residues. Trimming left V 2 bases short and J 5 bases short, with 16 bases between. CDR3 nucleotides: TGTGCCAGCAGTTTAATCCAGGGTAAGGGGAACGAGCAGTACTTC. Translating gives CASSLIQGKGNEQYF.

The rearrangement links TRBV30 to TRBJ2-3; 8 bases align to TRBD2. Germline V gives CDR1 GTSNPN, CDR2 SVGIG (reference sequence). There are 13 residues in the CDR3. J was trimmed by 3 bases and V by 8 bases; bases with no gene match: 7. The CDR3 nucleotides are TGTGCCCAAAAAAGCGGGAGTACAGATACGCAGTATTTT. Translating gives CAQKSGSTDTQYF. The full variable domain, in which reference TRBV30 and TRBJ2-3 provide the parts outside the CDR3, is SQTIHQWPATLVQPVGSPLSLECTVEGTSNPNLYWYRQAAGRGLQLLFYSVGIGQISSEVPQNLSASRPQDRQFILSSKKLLLSDSGFYLCAQKSGSTDTQYFGPGTRLTVL.

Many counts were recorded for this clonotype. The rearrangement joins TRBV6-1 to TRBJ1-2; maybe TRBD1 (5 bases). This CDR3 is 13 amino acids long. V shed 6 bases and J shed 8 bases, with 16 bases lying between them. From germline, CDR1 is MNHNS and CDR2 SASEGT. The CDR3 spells CASRGNGDRGYTF. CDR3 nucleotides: TGTGCCAGCAGGGGGAACGGGGACCGCGGCTACACCTTC.

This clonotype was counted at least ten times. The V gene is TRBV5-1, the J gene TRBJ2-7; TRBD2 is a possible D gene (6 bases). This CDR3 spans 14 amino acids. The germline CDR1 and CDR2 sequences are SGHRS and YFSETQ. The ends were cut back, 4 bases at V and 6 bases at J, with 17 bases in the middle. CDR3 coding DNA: TGCGCCAGCAGCAGGGAGGTCATACTCTCCGAGCAGTACTTC. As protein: CASSREVILSEQYF.

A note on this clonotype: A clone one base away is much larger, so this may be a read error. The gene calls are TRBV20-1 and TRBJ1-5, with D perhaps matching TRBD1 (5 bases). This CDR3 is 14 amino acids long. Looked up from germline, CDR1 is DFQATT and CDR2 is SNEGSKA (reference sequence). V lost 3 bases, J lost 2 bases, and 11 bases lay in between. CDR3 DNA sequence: TGCAGTGCTAGCCCGGGACGAGGCAATCAGCCCCAGCATTTT. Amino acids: CSASPGRGNQPQHF.

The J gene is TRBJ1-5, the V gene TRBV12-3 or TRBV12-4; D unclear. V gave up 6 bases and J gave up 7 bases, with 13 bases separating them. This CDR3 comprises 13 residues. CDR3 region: CASRERVWQPQHF. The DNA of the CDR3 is TGTGCCAGCAGAGAGAGGGTTTGGCAGCCCCAGCATTTT.

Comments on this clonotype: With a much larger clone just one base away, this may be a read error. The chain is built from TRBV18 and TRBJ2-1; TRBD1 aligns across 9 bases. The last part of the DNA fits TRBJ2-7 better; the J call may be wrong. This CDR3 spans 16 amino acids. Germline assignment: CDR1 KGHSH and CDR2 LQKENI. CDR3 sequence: CASSPGQGGSYNEQYF. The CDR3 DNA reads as TGTGCCAGCTCGCCGGGACAGGGTGGATCCTACAATGAGCAGTACTTC.

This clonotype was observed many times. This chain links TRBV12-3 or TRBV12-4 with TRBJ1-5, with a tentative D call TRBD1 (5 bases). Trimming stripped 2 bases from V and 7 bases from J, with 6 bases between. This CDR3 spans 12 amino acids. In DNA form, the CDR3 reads TGTGCCAGCAGTTTAAAGGGGCAGCCCCAGCATTTT. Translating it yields CASSLKGQPQHF.

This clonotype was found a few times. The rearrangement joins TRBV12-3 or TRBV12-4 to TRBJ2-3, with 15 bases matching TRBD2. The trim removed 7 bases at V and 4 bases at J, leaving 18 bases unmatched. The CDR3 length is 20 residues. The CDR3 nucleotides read TGTGCCAGCACCCTCCCTGGACTAGCGGGGGGGCTTTATAGCCCAGATACGCAGTATTTT. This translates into CASTLPGLAGGLYSPDTQYF.

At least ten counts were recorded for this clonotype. The CDR3 DNA reads as TGTGCCACCAGCAGAGATAAAGGGTCACCTACAGATACGCAGTATTTT. It is translated as CATSRDKGSPTDTQYF. This rearrangement joins TRBV15 to TRBJ2-3; D gene uncertain. Trimming shortened V by 0 bases and J by 3 bases, and 13 bases separated the two germline ends. This CDR3 is built from 16 residues. Germline V gene lookup returns CDR1 LNHNV and CDR2 YYDKDF (reference sequence).

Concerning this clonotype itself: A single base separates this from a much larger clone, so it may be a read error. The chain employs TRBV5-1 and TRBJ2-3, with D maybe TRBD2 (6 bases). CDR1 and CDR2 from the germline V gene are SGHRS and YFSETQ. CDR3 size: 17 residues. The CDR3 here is CASSPGGPLKGRDAQYF. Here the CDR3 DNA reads TGCGCCAGCAGCCCTGGAGGGCCTTTAAAAGGAAGAGATGCGCAGTATTTT.

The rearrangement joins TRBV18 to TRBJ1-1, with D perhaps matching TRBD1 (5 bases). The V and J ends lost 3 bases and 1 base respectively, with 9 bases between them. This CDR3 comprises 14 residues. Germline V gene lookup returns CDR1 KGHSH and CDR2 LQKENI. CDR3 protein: CASSPEQANTEAFF. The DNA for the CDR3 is TGTGCCAGCTCACCTGAACAGGCGAACACTGAAGCTTTCTTT. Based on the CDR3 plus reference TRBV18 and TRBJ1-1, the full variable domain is NAGVMQNPRHLVRRRGQEARLRCSPMKGHSHVYWYRQLPEEGLKFMVYLQKENIIDESGMPKERFSAEFPKEGPSILRIQQVVRGDSAAYFCASSPEQANTEAFFGQGTRLTVV.